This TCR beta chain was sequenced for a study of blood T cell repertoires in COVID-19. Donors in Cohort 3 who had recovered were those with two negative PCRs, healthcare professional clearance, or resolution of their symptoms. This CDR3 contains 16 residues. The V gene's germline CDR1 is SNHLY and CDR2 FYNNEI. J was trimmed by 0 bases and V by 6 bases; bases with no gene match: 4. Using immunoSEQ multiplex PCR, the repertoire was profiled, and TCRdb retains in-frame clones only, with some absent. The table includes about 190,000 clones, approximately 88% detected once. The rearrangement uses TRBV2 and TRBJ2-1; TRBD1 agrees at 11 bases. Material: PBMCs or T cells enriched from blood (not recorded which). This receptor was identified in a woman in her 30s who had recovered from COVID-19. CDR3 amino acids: CASSLGTGGSYNEQFF. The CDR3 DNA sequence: TGTGCCAGCAGCCTCGGGACAGGGGGCTCCTACAATGAGCAGTTCTTC.